A single sample is the source of the 8 T cell receptor beta chains below, sequenced in a study of blood T cell repertoires in COVID-19. The protocol was immunoSEQ multiplex PCR, while the TCRdb copy is restricted to in-frame clones and leaves out a portion. This repertoire shows over 200,000 clones, around 89% found once; its top ten account for about 9.3%. Source material: PBMCs or T cells enriched from blood (not recorded which). The source is a man in his forties who had recovered from COVID-19.

This clone has a handful of counts. The chain employs TRBV7-8 and TRBJ1-6, with no clear D. Germline lookup yields CDR1 SGHVS and CDR2 FQNEAQ. This CDR3 has 16 amino acids. V lost 0 bases, J lost 3 bases, and 9 bases lay in between. The CDR3 DNA is TGTGCCAGCAGCTTAGCGAGGAGTGGCTATAATTCACCCCTCCACTTT. It translates to CASSLARSGYNSPLHF. The variable domain in full, completed from reference TRBV7-8 and TRBJ1-6, reads GAGVSQSPRYKVAKRGQDVALRCDPISGHVSLFWYQQALGQGPEFLTYFQNEAQLDKSGLPSDRFFAERPEGSVSTLKIQRTQQEDSAVYLCASSLARSGYNSPLHFGNGTRLTVT.

This clone came up once. This chain links TRBV11-2 with TRBJ2-1; D call uncertain. The germline gives CDR1 SGHAT, CDR2 FQNNGV. This CDR3 is 13 amino acids long. The V gene lost 2 bases and the J gene lost 8 bases, with 10 bases spanning the gap. The CDR3 DNA sequence: TGTGCCAGCAGCTTAAGTGGTGCGTATGAGCAGTTCTTC. Translation gives CASSLSGAYEQFF.

The V and J genes are TRBV13 and TRBJ2-5; 7 bases are a match to TRBD2. CDR1 PRHDT and CDR2 FYEKMQ come from the germline V gene (reference sequence). The V gene end was trimmed by 2 bases and the J gene end by 4 bases; junction bases not matched to a gene: 16. This CDR3 contains 18 residues. The DNA of the CDR3 is TGTGCCAGCAGCTTATTTTTGGGGAGGGACCTCGGGAGAGAGACCCAGTACTTC. Translated: CASSLFLGRDLGRETQYF.

CDR3 sequence: CASSRQAWAGQYF. In nucleotides, the CDR3 is TGTGCCAGCAGTCGCCAGGCTTGGGCGGGTCAGTATTTT. The chain employs TRBV6-5 and TRBJ2-3, with D maybe TRBD2 (5 bases). The CDR3 totals 13 residues. V gave up 5 bases and J gave up 12 bases, with 18 bases separating them. Germline CDR1 and CDR2: MNHEY and SVGAGI.

About this clone: This CDR3 is also generated by other DNA sequences in the sample. The chain has TRBV28 and TRBJ2-7, with 7 bases lining up with TRBD1. Losses at the gene ends were 5 bases for V and 2 bases for J; bases not matched to a gene: 3. Germline V CDR1 and CDR2: MDHEN, SYDVKM. The CDR3 sequence is 13 residues long. As DNA, the CDR3 is TGTGCCAGCAGTCTCACAGGGGCCTACGAGCAGTACTTC. Its protein is CASSLTGAYEQYF.

The rearrangement uses TRBV13 and TRBJ2-7; 9 positions match TRBD1. The V gene end was trimmed by 0 bases and the J gene end by 5 bases; junction bases not matched to a gene: 8. Germline values: CDR1 PRHDT, CDR2 FYEKMQ (reference sequence). This CDR3 comprises 16 residues. The CDR3 DNA follows: TGTGCCAGCAGCTTAGGTCTGGGACAGGGAACCCACGAGCAGTACTTC. Translated, it gives CASSLGLGQGTHEQYF.

The rearrangement uses TRBV7-3 and TRBJ2-5; a possible D gene is TRBD1 (6 bases). Germline V gene data show CDR1 as SGHTA and CDR2 as FQGTGA. This CDR3 is built from 15 residues. The V end was cut by 3 bases, the J end by 5 bases, with 16 bases between. Here the CDR3 reads CASSFVGGVGETQYF. Here the CDR3 DNA reads TGTGCCAGCAGCTTTGTTGGGGGCGTCGGGGAGACCCAGTACTTC.

The chain has TRBV5-6 and TRBJ2-2; D is possibly TRBD1 (6 bases). V shed 1 base and J shed 5 bases, with 9 bases lying between them. CDR3 length: 14 residues. CDR1 SGHDT and CDR2 YYEEEE come from the germline V gene. The CDR3 nucleotides read TGTGCCAGCAGCTTGACAGGGAGTACCGGGGAGCTGTTTTTT. This sequence encodes CASSLTGSTGELFF.